This TCR beta chain derives from a study of immune cell composition in non-small cell lung cancer. Germline V lookup: CDR1 LNHDA, CDR2 SQIVND (reference sequence). V lost 5 bases and J lost 2, with 16 bases in between. The CDR3 consists of 15 residues. This clone was recorded a few times. Its antigen remains unidentified. Using immunoSEQ multiplex PCR, the repertoire was profiled, and TCRdb retains in-frame clones only, with some absent. The repertoire includes 4,800 or so clones, around 80% of them detected once, and under 25% sits in the top ten. Overall study results and limits: Squamous lung tumours showed higher top 10 clone scores and clonality than adenocarcinomas. Dominant in vivo tumour-associated clones were not shown to share tumour-reactive sequences. Tumour-associated clones >0.5% occurred in around 35% of adenocarcinomas, approximately 79% of squamous. Tumour TCR-beta clonality was not significantly tied to smoking pack-years.

The rearrangement links TRBV19 to TRBJ2-7; TRBD1 is a possible D gene (6 bases). Specimen: lung tumor tissue. The sequence was collected from a human donor with non-small cell lung cancer. CDR3 sequence (DNA): TGTGCCAGTAGTCCAGCAGGGGCGTCGACCTACGAGCAGTACTTC. Translating gives CASSPAGASTYEQYF. The full variable domain, completed using reference TRBV19 and TRBJ2-7, is DGGITQSPKYLFRKEGQNVTLSCEQNLNHDAMYWYRQDPGQGLRLIYYSQIVNDFQKGDIAEGYSVSREKKESFPLTVTSAQKNPTAFYLCASSPAGASTYEQYFGPGTRLTVT.